This T cell receptor (beta chain) was captured in a study of blood T cell repertoires in COVID-19. At the level of the study: From the United States, Italy and Spain came samples of acute and convalescent COVID-19. Sources were T cells, B-cell-depleted T cells, or PBMCs; the material itself was cDNA or gDNA.

Under the authors' procedure: Quantification of nucleated cells was approximated via reference gene primer amplification. Method: immunoSEQ multiplex PCR; TCRdb's copy keeps in-frame clones and lacks some. The DNA gave D and trimming, while V, J and clone size come from that table. The sample holds 200,000 to 250,000 clones; around 84% are singletons and the top ten take about 1.7%. This CDR3 has 15 amino acids. V gave up 5 bases and J gave up 1 base, with 14 bases separating them. Germline assignment: CDR1 LNHDA and CDR2 SQIVND (reference sequence). Sequencing was carried out using PBMCs or T cells enriched from blood (not recorded which). This chain links TRBV19 with TRBJ1-1; possible D gene TRBD1, 6 bases. The source is a middle-aged man who had recovered from COVID-19. The CDR3 is CASSPRQVKNTEAFF. The CDR3 DNA follows: TGTGCCAGTAGTCCCCGACAGGTAAAGAACACTGAAGCTTTCTTT. Full variable domain (missing parts from reference TRBV19 and TRBJ1-1): DGGITQSPKYLFRKEGQNVTLSCEQNLNHDAMYWYRQDPGQGLRLIYYSQIVNDFQKGDIAEGYSVSREKKESFPLTVTSAQKNPTAFYLCASSPRQVKNTEAFFGQGTRLTVV.